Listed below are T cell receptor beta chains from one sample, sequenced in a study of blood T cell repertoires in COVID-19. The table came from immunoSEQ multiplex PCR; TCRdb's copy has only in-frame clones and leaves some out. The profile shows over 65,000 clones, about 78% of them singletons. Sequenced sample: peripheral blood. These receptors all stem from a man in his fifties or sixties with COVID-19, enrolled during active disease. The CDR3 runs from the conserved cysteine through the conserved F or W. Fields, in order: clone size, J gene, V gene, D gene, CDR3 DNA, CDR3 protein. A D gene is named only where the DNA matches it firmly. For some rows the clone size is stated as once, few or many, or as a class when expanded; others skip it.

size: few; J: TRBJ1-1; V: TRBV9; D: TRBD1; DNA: TGTGCCAGCAGCCCCAGACAGGGGGTTGATACTGAAGCTTTCTTT; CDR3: CASSPRQGVDTEAFF
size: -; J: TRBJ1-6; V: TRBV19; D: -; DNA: TGTGCCAGTACCGACCGGAGCTCCTATAATTCACCCCTCCACTTT; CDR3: CASTDRSSYNSPLHF
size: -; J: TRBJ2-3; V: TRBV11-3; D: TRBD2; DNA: TGTGCCAGCAGCCCCGGGGGAGGGGTGACAGATACGCAGTATTTT; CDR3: CASSPGGGVTDTQYF
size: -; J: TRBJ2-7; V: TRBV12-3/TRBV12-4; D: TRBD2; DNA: TGTGCCAGCAGTCCGGCCTTGCCGGGAGGACAGTACTTC; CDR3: CASSPALPGGQYF
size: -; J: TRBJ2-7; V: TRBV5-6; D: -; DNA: TGTGCCAGCAGCTTGCAACAGAACTACGAGCAGTACTTC; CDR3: CASSLQQNYEQYF
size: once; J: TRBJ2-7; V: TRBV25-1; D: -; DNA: TGTGCCAGCAGTGGTGCGGGACAGCACTACGAGCAGTACTTC; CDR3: CASSGAGQHYEQYF
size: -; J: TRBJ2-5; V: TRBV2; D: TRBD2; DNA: TGTGCCAGCAAGGGTTTGGGGGCGGGGGGACCACAAGAGACCCAGTACTTC; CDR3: CASKGLGAGGPQETQYF
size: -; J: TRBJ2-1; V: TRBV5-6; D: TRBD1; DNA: TGTGCCAGCAGCCCTTTTCCGACAGGGGAAAATGAGCAGTTCTTC; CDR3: CASSPFPTGENEQFF
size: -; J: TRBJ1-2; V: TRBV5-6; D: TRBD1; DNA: TGTGCCAGCAGCAGGACAGGTTATGGCTACACCTTC; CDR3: CASSRTGYGYTF
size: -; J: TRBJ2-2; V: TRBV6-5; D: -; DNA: TGTGCCAGCAGTTACTCCACCAGGGCAAACACCGGGGAGCTGTTTTTT; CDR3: CASSYSTRANTGELFF
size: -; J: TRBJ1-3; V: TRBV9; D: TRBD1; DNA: TGTGCCAGCACCGACAGGGAAAGAGGAAACACCATATATTTT; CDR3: CASTDRERGNTIYF
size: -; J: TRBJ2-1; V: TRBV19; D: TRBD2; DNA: TGTGCCAGCGGGTCCGGGACTAGCGCCTACAATGAGCAGTTCTTC; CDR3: CASGSGTSAYNEQFF
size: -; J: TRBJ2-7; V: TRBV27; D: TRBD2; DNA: TGTGCCAGCAGTGCGGGAGGGATTTACGAGCAGTACTTC; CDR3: CASSAGGIYEQYF
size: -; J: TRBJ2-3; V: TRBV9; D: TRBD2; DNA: TGTGCCAGCAGCAGCCCAGGGACTAGCGGGAGGAGTACGCAGTATTTT; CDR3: CASSSPGTSGRSTQYF
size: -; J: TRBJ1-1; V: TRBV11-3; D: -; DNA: TGTGCCAGCAGCTTAAATTCCGGGACTCTCTCTGAAGCTTTCTTT; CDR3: CASSLNSGTLSEAFF
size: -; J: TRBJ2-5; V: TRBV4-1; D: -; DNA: TGCGCCAGCAGCCAAGTCCTCTTAGAGACCCAGTACTTC; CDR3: CASSQVLLETQYF
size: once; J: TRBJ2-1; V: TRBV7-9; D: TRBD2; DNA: TGTGCCAGCAGCTACGGACCCCTATCCGGGACTACCAATGAGCAGTTCTTC; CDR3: CASSYGPLSGTTNEQFF
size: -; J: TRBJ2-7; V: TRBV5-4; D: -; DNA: TGTGCCAGCAGCACCTACGGACAGCGGTACGAGCAGTACTTC; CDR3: CASSTYGQRYEQYF
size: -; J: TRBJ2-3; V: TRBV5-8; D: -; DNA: TGTGCCAGCAGCTACCCGGGTCATACGCAGTATTTT; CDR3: CASSYPGHTQYF
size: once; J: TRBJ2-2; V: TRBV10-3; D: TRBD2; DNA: TGTGCCATCAGTAGGACTAGCACAAACACCGGGGAGCTGTTTTTT; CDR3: CAISRTSTNTGELFF
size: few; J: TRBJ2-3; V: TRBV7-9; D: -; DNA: TGTGCCAGCAGCTTAGAAGGAGGACTCGCGCAGTATTTT; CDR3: CASSLEGGLAQYF
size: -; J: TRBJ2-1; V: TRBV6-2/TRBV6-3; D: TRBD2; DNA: TGTGCCAGCAGTTCCCTAGCGGGAGGGCCGGAGAATGAGCAGTTCTTC; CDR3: CASSSLAGGPENEQFF
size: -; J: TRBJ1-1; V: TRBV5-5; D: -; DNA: TGTGCCACCTCGGAGAGGCCGGACACTGAAGCTTTCTTT; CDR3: CATSERPDTEAFF
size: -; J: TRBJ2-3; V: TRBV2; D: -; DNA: TGTGCCAGCAGAGGAGCGTTCGCAGATACGCAGTATTTT; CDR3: CASRGAFADTQYF
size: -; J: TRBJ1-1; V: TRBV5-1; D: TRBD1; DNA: TGCGCCAGCACCCGGACAGGGGCGGACACTGAAGCTTTCTTT; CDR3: CASTRTGADTEAFF
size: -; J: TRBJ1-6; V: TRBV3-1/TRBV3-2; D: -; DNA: TGTGCCAGCAGCCCCCCAGGGGCCCAAGGTTCACCCCTCCACTTT; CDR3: CASSPPGAQGSPLHF
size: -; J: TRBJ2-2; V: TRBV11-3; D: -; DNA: TGTGCCAGCAGCAAGGAGGGGGCAGGGACCGGGGAGCTGTTTTTT; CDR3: CASSKEGAGTGELFF
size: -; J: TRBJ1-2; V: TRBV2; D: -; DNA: TGTGCCAGCAGCCCTAGACAGAACTATGGCTACACCTTC; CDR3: CASSPRQNYGYTF
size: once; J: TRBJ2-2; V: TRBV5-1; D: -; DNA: TGCGCCAGCAGCTTGGATCTGGGCCTCGCGAACACCGGGGAGCTGTTTTTT; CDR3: CASSLDLGLANTGELFF
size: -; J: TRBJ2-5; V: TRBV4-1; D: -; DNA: TGCGCCAGCAGCCAAGTTTCAGGGGGGACTCAAGAGACCCAGTACTTC; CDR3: CASSQVSGGTQETQYF
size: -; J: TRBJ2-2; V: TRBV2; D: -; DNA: TGTGCCAACCGGGACACGAGGTCCGGGAACACCGGGGAGCTGTTTTTT; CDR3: CANRDTRSGNTGELFF
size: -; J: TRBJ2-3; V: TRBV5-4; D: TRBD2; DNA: TGTGCCAGCAGCTTGGGTGGTGGCGGGGCGGGGGGAGATACGCAGTATTTT; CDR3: CASSLGGGGAGGDTQYF
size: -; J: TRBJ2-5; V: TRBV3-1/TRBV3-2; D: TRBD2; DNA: TGTGCCAGCAGCCCGGGACTAGCTATGGAGACCCAGTACTTC; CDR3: CASSPGLAMETQYF
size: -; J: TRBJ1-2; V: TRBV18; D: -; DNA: TGTGCCAGCACAATGGGCAGTAACTATGGCTACACCTTC; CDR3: CASTMGSNYGYTF
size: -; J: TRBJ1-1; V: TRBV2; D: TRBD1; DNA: TGTGCCAGCAGCGGGACAGGGGGCGCGTCTGAAGCTTTCTTT; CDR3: CASSGTGGASEAFF
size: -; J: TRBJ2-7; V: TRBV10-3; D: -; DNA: TGTGCCATCAGTGAATTTGGCAGGACTAACTTC; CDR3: CAISEFGRTNF
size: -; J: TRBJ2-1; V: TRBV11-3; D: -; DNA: TGTGCCAGCAGCTCCCTTTATAGTGGCAATGAGCAGTTCTTC; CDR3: CASSSLYSGNEQFF
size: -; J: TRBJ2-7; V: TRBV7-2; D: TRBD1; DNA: TGTGCCAGCAGCTTAGACTCTTACGAGTGGGACAGATCCTACGAGCAGTACTTC; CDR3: CASSLDSYEWDRSYEQYF
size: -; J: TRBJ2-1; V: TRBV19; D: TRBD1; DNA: TGTGCCAGTAGTAGACGGACAGGGAAAATGGGCAATGAGCAGTTCTTC; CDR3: CASSRRTGKMGNEQFF
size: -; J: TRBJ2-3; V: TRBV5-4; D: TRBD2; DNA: TGTGCCAGCTTAGCTAGCGGGGCTACAGATACGCAGTATTTT; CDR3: CASLASGATDTQYF
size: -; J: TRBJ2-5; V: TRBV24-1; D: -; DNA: TGTGCCACCAGTGAAGGGGGGGGCGAGACCCAGTACTTC; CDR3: CATSEGGGETQYF
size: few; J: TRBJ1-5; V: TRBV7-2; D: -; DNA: TGTGCCAGCAGCTTCTCTAGTAGCAATCAGCCCCAGCATTTT; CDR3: CASSFSSSNQPQHF
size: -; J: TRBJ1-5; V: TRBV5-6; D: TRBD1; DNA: TGTGCCAGCAGTCCGGACAGGGGGCTAGGACAGCCCCAGCATTTT; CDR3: CASSPDRGLGQPQHF
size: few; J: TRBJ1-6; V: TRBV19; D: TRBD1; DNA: TGTGCCAGTAGCCTTGACAGGGCCTATAATTCACCCCTCCACTTT; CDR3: CASSLDRAYNSPLHF
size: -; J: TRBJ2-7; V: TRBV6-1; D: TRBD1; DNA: TGTGCCAGCAGTGAAGCAGGGACAGGGACCTACGAGCAGTACTTC; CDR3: CASSEAGTGTYEQYF
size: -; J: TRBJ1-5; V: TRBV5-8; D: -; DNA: TGTGCCAGCACCTCCCGGGGGGACCATCAGCCCCAGCATTTT; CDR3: CASTSRGDHQPQHF
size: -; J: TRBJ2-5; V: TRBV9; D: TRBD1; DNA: TGTGCCAGCAGCGGGGGACAGGGAAAAGAGACCCAGTACTTC; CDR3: CASSGGQGKETQYF
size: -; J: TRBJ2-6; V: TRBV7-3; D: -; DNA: TGTGCCAGCAGCTCCCTCCGCATTACGGTCTCTGGGGCCAACGTCCTGACTTTC; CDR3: CASSSLRITVSGANVLTF
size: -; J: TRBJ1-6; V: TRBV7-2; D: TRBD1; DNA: TGTGCCAGCAGCTTAACAACAGGGGGCAATAATTCACCCCTCCACTTT; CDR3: CASSLTTGGNNSPLHF
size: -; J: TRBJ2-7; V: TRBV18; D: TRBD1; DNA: TGTGCCAGCTCACAAGGACAGGCCGCCTACGAGCAGTACTTC; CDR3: CASSQGQAAYEQYF
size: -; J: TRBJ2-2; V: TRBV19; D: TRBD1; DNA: TGTGCCAGTAGTACTGGGACAGGGGGAAGCACCGGGGAGCTGTTTTTT; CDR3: CASSTGTGGSTGELFF
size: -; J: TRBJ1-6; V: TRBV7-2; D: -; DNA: TGTGCCAGCAGCCCAGACGTGAGGTATGGACCCCTCCACTTT; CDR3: CASSPDVRYGPLHF
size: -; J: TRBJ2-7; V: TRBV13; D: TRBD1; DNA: TGTGCCAGCAGCCAACGAATGACAGGGTACCACGAGCAGTACTTC; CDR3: CASSQRMTGYHEQYF
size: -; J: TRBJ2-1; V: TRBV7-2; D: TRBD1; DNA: TGTGCCAGCAACCAGGACAGGAGCTCCTACAATGAGCAGTTCTTC; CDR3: CASNQDRSSYNEQFF
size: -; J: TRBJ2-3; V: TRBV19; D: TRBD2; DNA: TGTGCCAGTAGTCGAGCGGGAGGGCCTGCTACGCAGTATTTT; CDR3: CASSRAGGPATQYF
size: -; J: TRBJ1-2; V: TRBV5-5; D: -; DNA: TGTGCCAGCAGCTTGGGGACAGTGGGGACTAACTATGGCTACACCTTC; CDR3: CASSLGTVGTNYGYTF
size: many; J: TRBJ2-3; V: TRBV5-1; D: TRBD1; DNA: TGCGCCAGCAGCCCAGGACAGGAAAGCACAGATACGCAGTATTTT; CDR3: CASSPGQESTDTQYF
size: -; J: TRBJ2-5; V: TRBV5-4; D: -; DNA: TGTGCCAGCAGCTCCCAGAAGCAGGGGCAATTAGGGGAGACCCAGTACTTC; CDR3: CASSSQKQGQLGETQYF
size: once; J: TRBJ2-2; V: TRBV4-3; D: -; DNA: TGCGCCAGCCGTGGGGCTCTCGCGAACACCGGGGAGCTGTTTTTT; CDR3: CASRGALANTGELFF
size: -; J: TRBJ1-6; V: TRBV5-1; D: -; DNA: TGCGCCAGCAGCTCCTTGTGGCCAAGGGGACTGAATTCACCCCTCCACTTT; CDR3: CASSSLWPRGLNSPLHF